Here is one TCR beta chain with its context. The data belong to a study of blood T cell repertoires in COVID-19. Study summary: Sites across the United States, Italy and Spain contributed samples from acute and convalescent COVID-19.

The V end was cut by 3 bases, the J end by 4 bases, with 12 bases between. This CDR3 comprises 14 residues. CDR1 is SGDLS and CDR2 is YYNGEE in the germline V gene. The table came from immunoSEQ multiplex PCR; TCRdb's copy has only in-frame clones and leaves some out. This sample has some 160,000 clones, with roughly 80% found just once. Recovered Cohort 3 donors showed two negative PCRs, clearance, or symptom resolution. This receptor was obtained from a woman aged 40 to 49 who had recovered from COVID-19. The chain links TRBV9 to TRBJ2-3, with D hard to call. What was sequenced was PBMCs or T cells enriched from blood (not recorded which). CDR3 coding DNA: TGTGCCAGCAGCGCGGAAGGTAGCTCAGATACGCAGTATTTT. This sequence encodes CASSAEGSSDTQYF.